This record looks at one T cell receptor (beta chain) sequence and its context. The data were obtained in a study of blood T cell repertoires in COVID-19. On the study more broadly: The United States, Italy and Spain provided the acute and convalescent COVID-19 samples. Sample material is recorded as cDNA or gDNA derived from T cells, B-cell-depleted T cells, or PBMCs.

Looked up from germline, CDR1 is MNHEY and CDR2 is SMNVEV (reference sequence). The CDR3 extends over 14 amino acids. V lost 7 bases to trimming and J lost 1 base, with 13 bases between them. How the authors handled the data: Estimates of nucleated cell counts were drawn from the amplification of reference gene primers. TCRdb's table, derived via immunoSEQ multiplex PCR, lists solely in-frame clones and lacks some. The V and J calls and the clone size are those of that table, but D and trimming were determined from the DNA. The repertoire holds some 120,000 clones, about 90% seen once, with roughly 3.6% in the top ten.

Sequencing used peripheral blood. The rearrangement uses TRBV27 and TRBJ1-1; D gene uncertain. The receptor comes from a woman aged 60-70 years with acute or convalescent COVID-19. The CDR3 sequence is CASTSLRGNTEAFF. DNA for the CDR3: TGTGCCAGCACCTCTCTGCGGGGGAACACTGAAGCTTTCTTT.